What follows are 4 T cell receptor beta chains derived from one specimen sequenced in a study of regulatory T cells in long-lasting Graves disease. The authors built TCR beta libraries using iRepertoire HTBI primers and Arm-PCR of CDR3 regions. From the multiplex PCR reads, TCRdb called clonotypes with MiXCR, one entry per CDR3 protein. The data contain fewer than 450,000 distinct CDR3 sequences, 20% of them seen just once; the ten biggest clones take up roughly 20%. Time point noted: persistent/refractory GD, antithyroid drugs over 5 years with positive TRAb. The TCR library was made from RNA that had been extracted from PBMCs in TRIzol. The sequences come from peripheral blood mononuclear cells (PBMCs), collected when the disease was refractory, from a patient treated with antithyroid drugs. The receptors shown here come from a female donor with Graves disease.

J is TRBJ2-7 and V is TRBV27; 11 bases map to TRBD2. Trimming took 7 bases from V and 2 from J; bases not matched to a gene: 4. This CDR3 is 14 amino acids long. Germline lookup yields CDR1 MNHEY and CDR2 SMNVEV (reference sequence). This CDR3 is CASKPGLAAYEQYF. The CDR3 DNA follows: TGTGCCAGCAAACCGGGACTAGCGGCCTACGAGCAGTACTTC.

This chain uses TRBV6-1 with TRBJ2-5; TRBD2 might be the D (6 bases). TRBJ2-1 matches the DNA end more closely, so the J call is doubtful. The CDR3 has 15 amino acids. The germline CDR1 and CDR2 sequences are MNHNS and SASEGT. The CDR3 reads CASSEWGDWRNEQFF. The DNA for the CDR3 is TGTGCCAGCAGTGAATGGGGGGATTGGAGAAATGAGCAGTTCTTC.

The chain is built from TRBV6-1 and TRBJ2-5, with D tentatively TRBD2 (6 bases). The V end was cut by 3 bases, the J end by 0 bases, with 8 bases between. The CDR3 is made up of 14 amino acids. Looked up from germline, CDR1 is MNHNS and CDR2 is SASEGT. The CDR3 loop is CASSDGSYQETQYF. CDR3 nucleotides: TGTGCCAGCAGTGACGGGAGTTACCAAGAGACCCAGTACTTC.

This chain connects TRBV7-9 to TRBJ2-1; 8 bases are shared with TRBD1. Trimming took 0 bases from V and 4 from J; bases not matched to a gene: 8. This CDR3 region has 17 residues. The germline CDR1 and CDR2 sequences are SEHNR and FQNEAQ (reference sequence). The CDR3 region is CASSLASGGGVYNEQFF. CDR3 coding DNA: TGTGCCAGCAGCTTAGCGTCAGGGGGCGGAGTATACAATGAGCAGTTCTTC.